The 10 T cell receptor beta chains listed next were all sequenced from one sample in a study of cytomegalovirus exposure and HLA in healthy donors. It was with 60 Vbeta and 13 Jbeta primers that the PCR ran. Sequencing used immunoSEQ multiplex PCR; TCRdb keeps in-frame clones, though not all of them. The sample totals about 92,000 clones. The material sequenced was PBMCs. The source of these receptors is a man aged 50-60 years in good health and CMV-seropositive.

This sequence joins TRBV6-1 and TRBJ2-1; the D gene is possibly TRBD2 (6 bases). Trimming removed 5 bases at V and 10 bases at J, with 12 bases between. This CDR3 has 12 residues. Germline CDR1 and CDR2: MNHNS and SASEGT. In DNA form, the CDR3 reads TGTGCCAGCAGTACCCCCGGGAGAGAGCAGTTCTTC. Its translation is CASSTPGREQFF.

J is TRBJ2-7 and V is TRBV11-3, with a tentative D call TRBD2 (6 bases). The CDR3 extends over 13 amino acids. Germline assignment: CDR1 SGHNT and CDR2 YENEEA. Trimming shortened V by 5 bases and J by 0 bases, and 8 bases separated the two germline ends. The DNA of the CDR3 is TGTGCCAGCAGCACCGGGAGCTCCTACGAGCAGTACGTC. Amino acid sequence: CASSTGSSYEQYV.

The chain is built from TRBV11-3 and TRBJ2-7, with D perhaps TRBD1 (8 bases). The CDR3 is 15 residues long. With 5 bases removed from V and 0 bases from J, the gap between germline ends came to 14 bases. CDR1 and CDR2 (germline): SGHNT, YENEEA. Written as DNA, the CDR3 is TGTGCCAGCAGCGCGGGGGACAGGAGCTCCTACGAGCAGTACGTC. Translating it yields CASSAGDRSSYEQYV.

The CDR3 region is CASSLEGRDTEAFF. In DNA, the CDR3 is TGTGCCAGCAGTCTCGAAGGGAGGGACACTGAAGCTTTCTTT. The chain employs TRBV11-3 and TRBJ1-1; no definite D call. V lost 6 bases and J 3 bases, leaving 14 bases between the germline ends. This CDR3 is built from 14 residues. CDR1 is SGHNT and CDR2 is YENEEA in the germline V gene.

This CDR3 reads CASAQGVGQPQHF. CDR3 DNA: TGTGCCAGCGCCCAGGGGGTCGGTCAGCCCCAGCATTTT. The V gene is TRBV9, the J gene TRBJ1-5; 7 bases agree with TRBD1. The CDR3 loop spans 13 amino acids. Trimming at V came to 7 bases and at J to 6 bases, leaving 7 bases not matched to a gene. Per germline, CDR1 SGDLS and CDR2 YYNGEE. The full variable domain, its missing parts supplied by reference TRBV9 and TRBJ1-5, is DSGVTQTPKHLITATGQRVTLRCSPRSGDLSVYWYQQSLDQGLQFLIQYYNGEERAKGNILERFSAQQFPDLHSELNLSSLELGDSALYFCASAQGVGQPQHFGDGTRLSIL.

V usage is TRBV6-5 and J usage is TRBJ1-4, with TRBD1 matching over 8 bases. This CDR3 comprises 14 residues. The V gene end was trimmed by 6 bases and the J gene end by 6 bases; junction bases not matched to a gene: 6. Germline-derived CDR1 and CDR2 are MNHEY and SVGAGI. Here the CDR3 reads CASSLGQGHEKLFF. DNA for the CDR3: TGTGCCAGCAGCCTAGGACAGGGACATGAAAAACTGTTTTTT.

The rearrangement links TRBV7-2 to TRBJ2-7, with D perhaps matching TRBD2 (6 bases). Trimming pared 1 base from V and 0 bases from J, leaving 13 bases between. Germline V lookup: CDR1 SGHTA, CDR2 FQGNSA. The CDR3 consists of 16 residues. The CDR3 DNA reads as TGTGCCAGCAGCTTAGTTTGGGACTTAACCTCCTACGAGCAGTACTTC. Its protein product is CASSLVWDLTSYEQYF.

This sequence joins TRBV9 and TRBJ2-2; no reliable D call. Trimming stripped 0 bases from V and 2 bases from J, with 8 bases between. CDR3 length: 15 amino acids. CDR1 SGDLS and CDR2 YYNGEE come from the germline V gene. Written as DNA, the CDR3 is TGTGCCAGCAGCGTAGGGAGCCGTAACACCGGGGAGCTGTTTTTT. Amino acid sequence: CASSVGSRNTGELFF.

The genes are TRBV10-3 and TRBJ1-2; D remains unclear. The CDR3 consists of 15 residues. The V gene's germline CDR1 is ENHRY and CDR2 SYGVKD. Deletions cut 3 bases from V and 3 bases from J, with 14 bases between. CDR3 loop: CAISDGLGADYGYTF. CDR3 sequence (DNA): TGTGCCATCAGTGATGGACTGGGTGCGGACTATGGCTACACCTTC.

The CDR3 DNA is TGTGCCAGTAGTTCCCAAGCAGGGGGCTTGGAAGAGACCCAGTACTTC. It encodes CASSSQAGGLEETQYF. V usage is TRBV19 and J usage is TRBJ2-5; 8 bases are shared with TRBD1. J was trimmed by 3 bases and V by 5 bases; bases with no gene match: 11. Per the germline V gene, CDR1 is LNHDA and CDR2 is SQIVND (reference sequence). This CDR3 is built from 16 residues.